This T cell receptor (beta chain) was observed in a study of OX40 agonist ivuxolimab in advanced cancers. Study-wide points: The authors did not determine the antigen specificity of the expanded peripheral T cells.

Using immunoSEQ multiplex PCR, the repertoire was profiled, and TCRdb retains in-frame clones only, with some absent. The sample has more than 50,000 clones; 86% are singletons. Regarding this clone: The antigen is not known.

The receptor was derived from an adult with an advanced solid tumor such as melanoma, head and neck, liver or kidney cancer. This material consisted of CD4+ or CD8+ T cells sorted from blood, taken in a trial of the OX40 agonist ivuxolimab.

The CDR3 region has the DNA TGCAGCGCCCTACTAGCGGGGGCGAACACCGGGGAGCTGTTTTTT. Protein sequence: CSALLAGANTGELFF. V and J are TRBV29-1 and TRBJ2-2; 11 bases map to TRBD2. Germline CDR1 SQVTM, CDR2 ANQGSEA. The V segment lost 7 bases and the J segment 0 bases; nucleotides outside the gene matches: 4. CDR3 size: 15 residues.